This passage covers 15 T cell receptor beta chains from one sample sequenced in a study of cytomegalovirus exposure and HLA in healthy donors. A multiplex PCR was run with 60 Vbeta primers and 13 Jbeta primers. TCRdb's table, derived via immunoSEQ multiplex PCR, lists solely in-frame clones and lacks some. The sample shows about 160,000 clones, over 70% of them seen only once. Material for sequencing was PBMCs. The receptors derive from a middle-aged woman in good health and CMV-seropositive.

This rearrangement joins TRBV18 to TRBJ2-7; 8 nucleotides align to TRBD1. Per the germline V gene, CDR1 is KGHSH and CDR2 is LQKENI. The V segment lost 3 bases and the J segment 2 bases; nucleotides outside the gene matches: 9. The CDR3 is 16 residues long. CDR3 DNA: TGTGCCAGCTCACCCCTCCCCCAGACAGGGGCCTACGAGCAGTACTTC. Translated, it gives CASSPLPQTGAYEQYF.

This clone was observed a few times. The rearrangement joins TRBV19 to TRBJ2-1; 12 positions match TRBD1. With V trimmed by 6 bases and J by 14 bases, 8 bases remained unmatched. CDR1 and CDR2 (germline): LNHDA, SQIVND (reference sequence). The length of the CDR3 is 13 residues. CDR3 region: CASRSGTGGFKFF. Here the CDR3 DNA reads TGTGCCAGTAGGTCCGGGACAGGGGGCTTCAAGTTCTTC.

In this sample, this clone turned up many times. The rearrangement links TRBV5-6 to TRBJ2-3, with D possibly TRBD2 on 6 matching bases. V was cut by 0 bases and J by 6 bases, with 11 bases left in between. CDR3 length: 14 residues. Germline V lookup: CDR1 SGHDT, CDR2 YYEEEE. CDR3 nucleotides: TGTGCCAGCAGCTTGGGGGCGGGGATTGATACGCAGTATTTT. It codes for CASSLGAGIDTQYF.

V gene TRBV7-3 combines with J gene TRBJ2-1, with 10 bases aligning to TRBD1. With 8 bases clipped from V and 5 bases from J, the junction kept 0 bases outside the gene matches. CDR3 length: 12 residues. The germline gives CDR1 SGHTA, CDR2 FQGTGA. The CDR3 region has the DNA TGTGCCAGCGGGACAGGGGACAATGAGCAGTTCTTC. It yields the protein CASGTGDNEQFF.

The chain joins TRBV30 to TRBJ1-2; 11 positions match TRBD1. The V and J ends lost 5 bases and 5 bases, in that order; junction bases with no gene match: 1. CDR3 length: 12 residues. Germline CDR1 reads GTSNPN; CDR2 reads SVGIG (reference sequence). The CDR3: CAWWDRGYGYTF. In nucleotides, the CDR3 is TGTGCCTGGTGGGACAGGGGGTATGGCTACACCTTC. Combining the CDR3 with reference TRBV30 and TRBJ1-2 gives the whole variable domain SQTIHQWPATLVQPVGSPLSLECTVEGTSNPNLYWYRQAAGRGLQLLFYSVGIGQISSEVPQNLSASRPQDRQFILSSKKLLLSDSGFYLCAWWDRGYGYTFGSGTRLTVV.

The CDR3 spells CASKGSRGRDEQYF. In DNA form, the CDR3 reads TGTGCCAGCAAGGGTTCCAGGGGGCGGGACGAGCAGTACTTC. The chain employs TRBV2 and TRBJ2-7; TRBD1 matches at 8 bases. The CDR3 is 14 residues long. Looked up from germline, CDR1 is SNHLY and CDR2 is FYNNEI. Trimming cost V 7 bases and J 5 bases; bases outside gene matches: 10.

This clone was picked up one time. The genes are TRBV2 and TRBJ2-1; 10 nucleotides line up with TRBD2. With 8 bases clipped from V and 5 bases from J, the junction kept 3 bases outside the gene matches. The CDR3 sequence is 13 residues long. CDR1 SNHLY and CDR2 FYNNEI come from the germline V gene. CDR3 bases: TGTGCCAGCTCTAGCGGGGGAAACAATGAGCAGTTCTTC. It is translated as CASSSGGNNEQFF.

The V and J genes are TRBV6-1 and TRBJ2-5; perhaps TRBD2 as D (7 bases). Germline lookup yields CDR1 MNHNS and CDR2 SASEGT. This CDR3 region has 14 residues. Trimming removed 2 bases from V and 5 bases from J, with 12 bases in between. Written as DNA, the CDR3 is TGTGCCAGCAGTGAAAGGGGGGGGAAGGAGACCCAGTACTTC. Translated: CASSERGGKETQYF.

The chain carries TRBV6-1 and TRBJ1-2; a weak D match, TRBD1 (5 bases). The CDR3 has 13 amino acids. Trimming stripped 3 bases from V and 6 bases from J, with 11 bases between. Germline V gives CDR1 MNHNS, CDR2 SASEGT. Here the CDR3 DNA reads TGTGCCAGCAGTGAGGGGGGGAGGGATGGCTACACCTTC. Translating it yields CASSEGGRDGYTF.

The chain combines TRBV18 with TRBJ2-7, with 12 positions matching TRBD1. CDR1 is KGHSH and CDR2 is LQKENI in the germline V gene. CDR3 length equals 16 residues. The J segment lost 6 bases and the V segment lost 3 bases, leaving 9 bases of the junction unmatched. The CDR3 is CASSPSMGTGGLEQYF. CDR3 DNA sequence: TGTGCCAGCTCACCCTCCATGGGGACAGGGGGCCTCGAGCAGTACTTC.

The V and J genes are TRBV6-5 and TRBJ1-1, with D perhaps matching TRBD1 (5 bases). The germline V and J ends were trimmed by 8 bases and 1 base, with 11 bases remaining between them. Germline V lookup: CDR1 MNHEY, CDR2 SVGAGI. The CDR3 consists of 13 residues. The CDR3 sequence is CASGRDWNTEAFF. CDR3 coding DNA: TGTGCCAGCGGTAGGGACTGGAACACTGAAGCTTTCTTT.

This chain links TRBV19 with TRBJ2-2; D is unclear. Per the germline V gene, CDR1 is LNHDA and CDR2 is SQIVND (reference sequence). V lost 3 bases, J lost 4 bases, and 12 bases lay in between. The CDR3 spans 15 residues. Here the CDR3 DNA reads TGTGCCAGTAGTATTTTCGCGGTTGGCACCGGGGAGCTGTTTTTT. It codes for CASSIFAVGTGELFF. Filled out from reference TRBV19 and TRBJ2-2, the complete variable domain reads DGGITQSPKYLFRKEGQNVTLSCEQNLNHDAMYWYRQDPGQGLRLIYYSQIVNDFQKGDIAEGYSVSREKKESFPLTVTSAQKNPTAFYLCASSIFAVGTGELFFGEGSRLTVL.

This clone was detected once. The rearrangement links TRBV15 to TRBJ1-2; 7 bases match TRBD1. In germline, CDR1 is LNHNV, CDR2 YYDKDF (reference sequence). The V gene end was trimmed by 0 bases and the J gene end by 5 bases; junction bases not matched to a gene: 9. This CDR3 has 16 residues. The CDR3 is CATSRDRTGAGYGYTF. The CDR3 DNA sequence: TGTGCCACCAGCAGAGATCGAACAGGGGCAGGGTATGGCTACACCTTC.

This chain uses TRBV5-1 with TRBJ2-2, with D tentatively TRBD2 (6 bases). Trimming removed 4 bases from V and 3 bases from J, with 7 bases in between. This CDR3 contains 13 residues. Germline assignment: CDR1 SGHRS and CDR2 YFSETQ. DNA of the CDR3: TGCGCCAGCAGCCCGGGGGACACCGGGGAGCTGTTTTTT. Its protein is CASSPGDTGELFF. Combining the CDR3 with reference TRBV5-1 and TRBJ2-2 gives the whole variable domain KAGVTQTPRYLIKTRGQQVTLSCSPISGHRSVSWYQQTPGQGLQFLFEYFSETQRNKGNFPGRFSGRQFSNSRSEMNVSTLELGDSALYLCASSPGDTGELFFGEGSRLTVL.

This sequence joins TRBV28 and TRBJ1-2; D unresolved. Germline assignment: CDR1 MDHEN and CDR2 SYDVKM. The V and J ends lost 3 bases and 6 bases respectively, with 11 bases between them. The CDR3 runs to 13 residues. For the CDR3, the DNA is TGTGCCAGCAGTTTTTTGGTTTCGGATGGCTACACCTTC. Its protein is CASSFLVSDGYTF.